This T cell receptor (beta chain) was profiled in a study of shared T cell receptors in the human thymus. The data were produced by immunoSEQ multiplex PCR, yet TCRdb's version contains in-frame clones alone and is incomplete. The sample gives about 610,000 clones, around 89% of which show up once; about 0.01% is in the top ten. This sample was also put to use in a study of human thymus T cells. That report notes: Thymus tissue for the work was resected from patients undergoing corrective heart surgery. Thymic and blood repertoires appeared to carry a bias in their V and J gene usage. Related studies noted strongly shared thymic repertoires across unrelated people.

Sequencing was carried out using thymocytes. This TCR was recovered from a boy younger than two with a congenital heart defect.

CDR3 amino acids: CASSESEGYNEQFF. Written as DNA, the CDR3 is TGCGCCAGCAGTGAGTCTGAGGGTTACAATGAGCAGTTCTTC. The genes are TRBV10-2 and TRBJ2-1; D possibly corresponds to TRBD2 (5 bases). The CDR3 is 14 residues long. V was cut by 0 bases and J by 4 bases, with 7 bases left in between. Germline CDR1 and CDR2: WSHSY and SAAADI.